This entry lists 23 T cell receptor beta chains sequenced from one sample in a study of T-cell memory formation after mild COVID-19. MiXCR was run by TCRdb on the 5' RACE reads, yielding one entry per CDR3 protein. The sample lists 75,000 to 90,000 distinct CDR3 sequences, more than 11% occurring once. The specimen was PBMCs or a T cell subset sorted from them (not recorded which). The receptor source for this set is an adult woman who had mild COVID-19 (a few samples of this study predate the infection). Cell type and time point are not known.

This chain links TRBV7-8 with TRBJ2-1; D remains ambiguous. Trimming took off 5 bases at V and 3 bases at J, with 11 bases between the two ends. Looked up from germline, CDR1 is SGHVS and CDR2 is FQNEAQ. The CDR3 totals 14 residues. This CDR3 is CASSPRMLYNEQFF. The CDR3 DNA is TGTGCCAGCAGCCCGCGTATGCTCTACAATGAGCAGTTCTTC.

This clonotype was observed a handful of times. An end of the junction differs from the germline gene, which may be a read error. The chain has TRBV7-7 and TRBJ2-5; no clear D gene. This CDR3 is built from 15 residues. Per germline, CDR1 SSHAT and CDR2 FNYEAQ (reference sequence). CDR3 protein: CASSPRTDLQETQYF. CDR3 bases: TGTGCTAGCAGCCCACGGACCGACCTTCAAGAGACCCAGTACTTC.

The rearrangement links TRBV3-1 to TRBJ2-7, with 7 bases that match TRBD1. CDR1 is LGHDT, CDR2 YNNKEL, per germline (reference sequence). Germline trimming cut 4 bases from V and 3 bases from J; bases unmatched to any gene: 9. CDR3 length equals 15 residues. The CDR3: CASSPGLGQDYEQYF. CDR3 nucleotide sequence: TGTGCCAGCAGCCCAGGCCTTGGACAGGACTACGAGCAGTACTTC.

J is TRBJ2-3 and V is TRBV4-1; TRBD1 agrees at 8 bases. The CDR3 sequence is 16 residues long. The J segment lost 3 bases and the V segment lost 0 bases, leaving 5 bases of the junction unmatched. CDR1 and CDR2 from the germline V gene are MGHRA and YSYEKL. The DNA for the CDR3 is TGCGCCAGCAGCCAAGATCGGCAGGGGGCAACAGATACGCAGTATTTT. This sequence encodes CASSQDRQGATDTQYF.

This clonotype was detected only a few times. The genes are TRBV29-1 and TRBJ2-1; TRBD2 matches 14 bases. With V trimmed by 6 bases and J by 2 bases, 15 bases remained unmatched. This CDR3 spans 19 amino acids. Per germline, CDR1 SQVTM and CDR2 ANQGSEA. The CDR3 loop reads CSVPMPGLAGESPYNEQFF. In DNA form, the CDR3 reads TGCAGCGTCCCAATGCCGGGACTAGCGGGGGAGTCACCCTACAATGAGCAGTTCTTC.

This chain links TRBV7-6 with TRBJ2-3, with TRBD2 matching over 13 bases. The CDR3 is 17 amino acids. Germline CDR1 SGHVS, CDR2 FNYEAQ. V was pared by 4 bases and J by 5 bases, with 9 bases of the junction left unmatched. The CDR3 coding sequence is TGTGCCAGCAGCTCCCGCATAGGACTAGCGGGAGAAGATACGCAGTATTTT. Its translation is CASSSRIGLAGEDTQYF.

Written as DNA, the CDR3 is TGTGCTAGTGGTTTGACCCCCGCGCAAGCGGGACTCAATGAGCAGTTCTTC. Protein product: CASGLTPAQAGLNEQFF. J is TRBJ2-1 and V is TRBV12-5; TRBD2 matches at 7 bases. Germline V gene sequence: CDR1 LGHNT, CDR2 FRNRAP. The CDR3 runs 17 residues. The ends lost 2 bases at V and 6 bases at J; junction bases unmatched: 13.

There are a few counts of this clonotype. This chain joins TRBV5-1 and TRBJ2-3; TRBD1 is a possible D gene (6 bases). Deletions cut 1 base from V and 1 base from J, with 10 bases between. CDR1 and CDR2 from the germline V gene are SGHRS and YFSETQ. The CDR3 is 15 residues long. This CDR3 reads CASSLTGSGTDTQYF. In nucleotides, the CDR3 is TGCGCCAGCAGCTTGACAGGGAGTGGCACAGATACGCAGTATTTT.

The chain is built from TRBV24-1 and TRBJ2-7; TRBD2 is a possible D gene (6 bases). The CDR3 totals 15 residues. V shed 2 bases and J shed 7 bases, with 17 bases lying between them. Germline V gene sequence: CDR1 KGHDR, CDR2 SFDVKD. For the CDR3, the DNA is TGTGCCACCAGTGATTGGAGGGCCCACGTTGGAGAGCAGTACTTC. Translation gives CATSDWRAHVGEQYF.

A few counts support this clonotype. V is TRBV6-5 and J is TRBJ2-1; the D gene is possibly TRBD2 (5 bases). CDR3 size: 19 residues. In germline, CDR1 is MNHEY, CDR2 SVGAGI. V lost 2 bases and J lost 0, with 20 bases in between. The CDR3 loop reads CASSYHHLAGFSSYNEQFF. The CDR3 DNA reads TGTGCCAGCAGTTACCACCACCTGGCGGGTTTTAGCTCCTACAATGAGCAGTTCTTC.

At least ten counts were recorded for this clonotype. The rearrangement joins TRBV7-9 to TRBJ1-1; 11 bases agree with TRBD1. CDR3 length equals 17 residues. Germline V lookup: CDR1 SEHNR, CDR2 FQNEAQ (reference sequence). With V trimmed by 5 bases and J by 2 bases, 10 bases remained unmatched. CDR3 bases: TGTGCCAGCAGCCCACCCTTTGGACAGGGGGCCAACACTGAAGCTTTCTTT. Its translation: CASSPPFGQGANTEAFF.

The chain has TRBV6-4 and TRBJ2-3, with 8 bases fitting TRBD2. This CDR3 region has 14 residues. V lost 3 bases and J lost 2; bases outside the gene matches: 1. Germline loops: CDR1 MRHNA, CDR2 SNTAGT. CDR3 sequence: CASSEAGATDTQYF. The CDR3 DNA reads as TGTGCCAGCAGTGAAGCGGGGGCCACAGATACGCAGTATTTT.

The chain recombines TRBV6-5 with TRBJ2-7; D not certain. Germline lookup yields CDR1 MNHEY and CDR2 SVGAGI. The CDR3 is 14 residues long. V was trimmed by 5 bases and J by 0 bases, leaving 11 bases between them. The CDR3 is CASSAQDGSYEQYF. CDR3 sequence (DNA): TGTGCCAGCAGTGCTCAGGACGGCTCCTACGAGCAGTACTTC.

The V and J genes are TRBV12-3 or TRBV12-4 and TRBJ2-3; 11 nucleotides match TRBD2. Trimming removed 2 bases from V and 4 bases from J; junction bases left unmatched: 2. This CDR3 region has 15 residues. CDR3 protein: CASSLIAGGADTQYF. Here the CDR3 DNA reads TGTGCCAGCAGTTTAATAGCGGGGGGGGCAGATACGCAGTATTTT.

This clonotype was counted at least ten times. The chain employs TRBV4-2 and TRBJ2-7; possible D gene TRBD2, 5 bases. Trimming cost V 2 bases and J 2 bases, with 25 bases left between them. Germline CDR1 and CDR2: LGHNA and YNFKEQ. The CDR3 length is 19 residues. CDR3 coding DNA: TGTGCCAGCAGCCAATTTCGGGGTGAGACGGCGAAAGACGCCTACGAGCAGTACTTC. Amino acids: CASSQFRGETAKDAYEQYF.

V gene TRBV27 combines with J gene TRBJ2-7; D remains unclear. V lost 3 bases and J lost 3, with 12 bases in between. The CDR3 has 14 residues. Germline CDR1 reads MNHEY; CDR2 reads SMNVEV (reference sequence). The CDR3: CASSFERQRYEQYF. The CDR3 DNA reads as TGTGCCAGCAGTTTCGAGCGCCAACGCTACGAGCAGTACTTC.

The V call is TRBV30, the J call TRBJ1-4; D remains ambiguous. V gave up 2 bases and J gave up 0 bases, with 16 bases separating them. There are 17 residues in the CDR3. Germline V gives CDR1 GTSNPN, CDR2 SVGIG (reference sequence). Here the CDR3 reads CAWSPQGIATTNEKLFF. The CDR3 DNA sequence: TGTGCCTGGAGTCCCCAAGGGATTGCGACAACTAATGAAAAACTGTTTTTT. The full variable domain, in which reference TRBV30 and TRBJ1-4 provide the parts outside the CDR3, is SQTIHQWPATLVQPVGSPLSLECTVEGTSNPNLYWYRQAAGRGLQLLFYSVGIGQISSEVPQNLSASRPQDRQFILSSKKLLLSDSGFYLCAWSPQGIATTNEKLFFGSGTQLSVL.

V gene TRBV30 combines with J gene TRBJ1-3; D is possibly TRBD1 (6 bases). CDR1 is GTSNPN, CDR2 SVGIG, per germline (reference sequence). Trimming removed 5 bases at V and 0 bases at J, with 11 bases between. CDR3 length: 14 amino acids. CDR3 amino acids: CAWEGGSSGNTIYF. In DNA form, the CDR3 reads TGTGCCTGGGAGGGGGGGAGCTCTGGAAACACCATATATTTT.

In its sample, this clonotype was seen a few times. The chain is built from TRBV7-9 and TRBJ2-3; a weak D match, TRBD2 (6 bases). V was pared by 5 bases and J by 0 bases, with 6 bases between. The length of the CDR3 is 13 residues. Germline values: CDR1 SEHNR, CDR2 FQNEAQ (reference sequence). CDR3 nucleotide sequence: TGTGCCAGCAGCGGGACTAGCACAGATACGCAGTATTTT. Its protein is CASSGTSTDTQYF.

The table lists this clonotype with many counts. The chain is built from TRBV29-1 and TRBJ2-5, with no clear D. The CDR3 spans 12 residues. V lost 1 base, J lost 3 bases, and 6 bases lay in between. In germline, CDR1 is SQVTM, CDR2 ANQGSEA. The CDR3 DNA reads as TGCAGCGTTGAAGGAATTGAAGAGACCCAGTACTTC. Protein sequence: CSVEGIEETQYF.

This clonotype came up a few times. The chain employs TRBV7-9 and TRBJ2-1; 8 bases agree with TRBD2. This CDR3 is 13 amino acids long. The V gene's germline CDR1 is SEHNR and CDR2 FQNEAQ (reference sequence). The junction had 3 bases not matched to a gene; V was cut back by 1 base and J by 10 bases. The CDR3 nucleotides are TGTGCCAGCAGCTTAGGCGGGAGGCGGGAGCAGTTCTTC. Amino acids: CASSLGGRREQFF.

This rearrangement joins TRBV11-2 to TRBJ2-7; D may be TRBD1 (6 bases). V lost 4 bases to trimming and J lost 4 bases, with 11 bases between them. The CDR3 contains 13 residues. Germline V gene sequence: CDR1 SGHAT, CDR2 FQNNGV. CDR3: CASSSGTPYEQYF. The CDR3 DNA reads TGTGCCAGCAGCTCCGGGACACCTTACGAGCAGTACTTC.

This clonotype was observed a handful of times. The gene calls are TRBV7-8 and TRBJ2-3; D gene ambiguous. Germline V gives CDR1 SGHVS, CDR2 FQNEAQ. This CDR3 comprises 14 residues. Trimming stripped 3 bases from V and 0 bases from J, with 7 bases between. CDR3 amino acids: CASSFITSTDTQYF. CDR3 nucleotide sequence: TGTGCCAGCAGCTTCATCACTAGCACAGATACGCAGTATTTT.